The entry below gives a single T cell receptor beta chain sequence along with its context. Its antigen is not known. V gave up 4 bases and J gave up 8 bases, with 25 bases separating them. The CDR3 totals 17 residues. CDR1 is SGHTS and CDR2 is YDEGEE in the germline V gene. This specimen belongs to a study of T cell responses to AZD1222 COVID-19 vaccine. General study findings and limits: Samples come after the peak T cell response, not at day 14.

Profiled with immunoSEQ multiplex PCR; TCRdb holds only in-frame clones, not every one. The sample shows roughly 65,000 clones, 83% of them seen only once. The chain recombines TRBV5-8 with TRBJ2-4; D is tentatively TRBD1 or TRBD2 (5 bases each). This TCR came from an adult who received the AZD1222 COVID-19 vaccine. Material: peripheral blood, obtained 28 days after the second AZD1222 dose. Here the CDR3 reads CASSPGPGTPIGYIQYF. The CDR3 DNA sequence: TGTGCCAGCAGCCCAGGACCCGGGACCCCAATAGGGTACATTCAGTACTTC.